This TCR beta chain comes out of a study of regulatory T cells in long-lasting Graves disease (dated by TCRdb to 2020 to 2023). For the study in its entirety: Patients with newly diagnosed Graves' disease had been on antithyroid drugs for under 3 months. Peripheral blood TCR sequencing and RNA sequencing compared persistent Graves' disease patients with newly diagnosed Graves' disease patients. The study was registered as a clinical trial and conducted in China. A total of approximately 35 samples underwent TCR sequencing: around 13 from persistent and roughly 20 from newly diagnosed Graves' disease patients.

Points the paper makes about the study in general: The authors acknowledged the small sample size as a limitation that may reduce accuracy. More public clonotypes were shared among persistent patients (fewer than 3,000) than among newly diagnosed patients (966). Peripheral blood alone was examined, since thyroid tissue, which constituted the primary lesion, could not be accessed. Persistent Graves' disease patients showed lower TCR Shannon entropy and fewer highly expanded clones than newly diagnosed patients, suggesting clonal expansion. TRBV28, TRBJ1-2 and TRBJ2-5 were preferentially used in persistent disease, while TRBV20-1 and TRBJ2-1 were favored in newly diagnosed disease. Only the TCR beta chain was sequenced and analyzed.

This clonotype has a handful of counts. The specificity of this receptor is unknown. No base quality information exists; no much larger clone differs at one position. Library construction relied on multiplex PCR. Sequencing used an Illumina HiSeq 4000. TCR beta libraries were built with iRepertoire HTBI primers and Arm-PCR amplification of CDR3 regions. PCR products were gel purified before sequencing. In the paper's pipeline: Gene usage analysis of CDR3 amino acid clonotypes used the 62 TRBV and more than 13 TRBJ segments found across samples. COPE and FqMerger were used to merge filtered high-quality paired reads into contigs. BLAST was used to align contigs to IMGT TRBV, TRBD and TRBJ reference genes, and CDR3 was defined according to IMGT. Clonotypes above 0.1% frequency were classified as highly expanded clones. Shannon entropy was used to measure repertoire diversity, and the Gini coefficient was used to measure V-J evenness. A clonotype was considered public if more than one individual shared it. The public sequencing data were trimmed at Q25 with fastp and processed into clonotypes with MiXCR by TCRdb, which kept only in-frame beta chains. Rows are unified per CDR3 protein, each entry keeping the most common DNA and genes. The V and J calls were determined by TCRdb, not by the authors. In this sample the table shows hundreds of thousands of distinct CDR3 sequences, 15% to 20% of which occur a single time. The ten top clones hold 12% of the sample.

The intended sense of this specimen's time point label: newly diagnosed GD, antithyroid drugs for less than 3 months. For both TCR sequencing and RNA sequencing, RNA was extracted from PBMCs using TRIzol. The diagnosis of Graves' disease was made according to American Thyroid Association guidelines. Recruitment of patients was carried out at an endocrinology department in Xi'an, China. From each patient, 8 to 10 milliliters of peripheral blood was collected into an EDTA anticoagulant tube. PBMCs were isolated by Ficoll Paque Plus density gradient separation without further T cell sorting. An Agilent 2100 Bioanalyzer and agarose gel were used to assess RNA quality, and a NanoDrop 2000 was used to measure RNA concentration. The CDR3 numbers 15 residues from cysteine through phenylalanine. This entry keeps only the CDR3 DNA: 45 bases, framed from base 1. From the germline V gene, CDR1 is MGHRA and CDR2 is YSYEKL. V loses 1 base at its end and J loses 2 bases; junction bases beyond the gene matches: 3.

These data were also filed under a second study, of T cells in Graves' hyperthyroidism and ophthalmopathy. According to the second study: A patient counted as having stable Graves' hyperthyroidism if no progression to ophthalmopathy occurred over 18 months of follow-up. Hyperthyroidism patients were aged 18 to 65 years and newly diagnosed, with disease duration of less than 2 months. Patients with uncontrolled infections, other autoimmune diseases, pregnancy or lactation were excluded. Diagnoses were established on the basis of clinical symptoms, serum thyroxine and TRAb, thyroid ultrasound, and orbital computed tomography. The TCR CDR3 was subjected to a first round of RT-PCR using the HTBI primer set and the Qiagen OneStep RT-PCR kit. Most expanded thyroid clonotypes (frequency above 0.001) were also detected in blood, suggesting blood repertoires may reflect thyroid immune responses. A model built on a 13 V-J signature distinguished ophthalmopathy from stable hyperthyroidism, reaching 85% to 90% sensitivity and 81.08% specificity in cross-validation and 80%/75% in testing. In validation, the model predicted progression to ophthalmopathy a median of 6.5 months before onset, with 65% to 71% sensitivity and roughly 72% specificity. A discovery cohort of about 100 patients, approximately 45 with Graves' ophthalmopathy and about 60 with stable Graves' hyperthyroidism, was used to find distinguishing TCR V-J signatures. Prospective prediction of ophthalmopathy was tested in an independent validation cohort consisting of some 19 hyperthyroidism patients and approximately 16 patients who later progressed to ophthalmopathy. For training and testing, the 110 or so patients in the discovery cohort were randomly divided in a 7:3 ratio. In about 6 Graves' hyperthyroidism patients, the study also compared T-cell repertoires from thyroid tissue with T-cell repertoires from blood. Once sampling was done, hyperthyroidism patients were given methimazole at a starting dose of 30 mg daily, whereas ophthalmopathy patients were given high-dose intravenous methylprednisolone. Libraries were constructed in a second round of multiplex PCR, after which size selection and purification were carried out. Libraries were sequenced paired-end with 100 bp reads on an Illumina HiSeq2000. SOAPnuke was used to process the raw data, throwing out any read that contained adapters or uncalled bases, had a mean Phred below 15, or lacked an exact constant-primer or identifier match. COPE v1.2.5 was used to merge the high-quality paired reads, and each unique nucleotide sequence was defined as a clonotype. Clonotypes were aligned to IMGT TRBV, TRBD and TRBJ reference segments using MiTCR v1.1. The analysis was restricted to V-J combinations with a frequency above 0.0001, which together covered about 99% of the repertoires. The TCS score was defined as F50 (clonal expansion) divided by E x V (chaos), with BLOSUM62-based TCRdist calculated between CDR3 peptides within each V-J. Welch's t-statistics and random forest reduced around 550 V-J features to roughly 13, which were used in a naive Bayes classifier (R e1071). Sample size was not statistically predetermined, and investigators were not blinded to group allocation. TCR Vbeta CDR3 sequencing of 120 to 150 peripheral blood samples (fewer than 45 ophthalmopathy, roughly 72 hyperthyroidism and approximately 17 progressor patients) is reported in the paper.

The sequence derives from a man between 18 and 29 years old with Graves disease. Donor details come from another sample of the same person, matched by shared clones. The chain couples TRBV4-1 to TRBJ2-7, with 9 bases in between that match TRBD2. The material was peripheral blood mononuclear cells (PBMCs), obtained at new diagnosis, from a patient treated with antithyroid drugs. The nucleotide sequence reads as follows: TGCGCCAGCAGCCAAGTGCCTAGCGGGACCTACGAGCAGTACTTC. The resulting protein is CASSQVPSGTYEQYF.